The 7 T cell receptor beta chains below were found in one sample sequenced in a study of kidney transplant recipient with SARS-CoV-2 infection. TCRdb redid the calling of the reads with MiXCR, one entry per CDR3 protein. The sample includes roughly 230,000 distinct CDR3 sequences, 29% seen only once; the top ten take under 9.5%. The sample was a blood sample, taken at baseline and between days 110 and 120 from a kidney transplant recipient. These receptors were obtained from a male patient aged 25-45 years who had COVID-19 and was a kidney transplant recipient. Some T cells here may be from the graft donor.

This clonotype was seen many times. The V call is TRBV16, the J call TRBJ1-2; D is uncertain. This CDR3 comprises 17 residues. V was trimmed by 5 bases and J by 4 bases, leaving 23 bases between them. CDR1 is KGHSY and CDR2 is FQNENV in the germline V gene. DNA of the CDR3: TGTGCCAGCAGCAAACCAACGGTCGTTAGAAAGACCTATGGCTACACCTTC. Translated, it gives CASSKPTVVRKTYGYTF.

Note on this clonotype: A much larger clone lies a single base off, so this may be a read error. The chain has TRBV19 and TRBJ1-1; the match to TRBD1 covers 8 bases. The V gene end was trimmed by 8 bases and the J gene end by 3 bases; junction bases not matched to a gene: 11. Germline V gene sequence: CDR1 LNHDA, CDR2 SQIVND (reference sequence). The CDR3 is 15 amino acids. CDR3 in DNA: TGTGCCAGTGGCCATCAGGGACAGGACGACACTGAAGCTTTCTTT. Residues: CASGHQGQDDTEAFF.

This clonotype has at least ten counts. The V call is TRBV24-1, the J call TRBJ2-2; perhaps D is TRBD1 or TRBD2 (5 bases each). With 6 bases removed from V and 1 base from J, the gap between germline ends came to 11 bases. CDR3 length: 15 residues. Germline assignment: CDR1 KGHDR and CDR2 SFDVKD. This chain's CDR3 is CATSRGPVNTGELFF. CDR3 nucleotides: TGTGCCACCAGTCGGGGCCCAGTGAACACCGGGGAGCTGTTTTTT.

This clonotype was counted once. It may be a read error: a sequence one base away is much more abundant. The V call is TRBV9, the J call TRBJ2-2, with 8 nucleotides matching TRBD2. The CDR3 spans 16 residues. The germline V gene encodes CDR1 SGDLS and CDR2 YYNGEE. The CDR3 nucleotides are TGTGCCAGCAGCGTAGAAGCGGGAGAATTACCCGGGGGGCTGTTTTTT. This gives the protein CASSVEAGELPGGLFF.

This clonotype appeared once. A much larger clonotype is one base distant, so this may be a read error. The chain joins TRBV18 to TRBJ2-5; perhaps TRBD2 as D (5 bases). The germline V gene encodes CDR1 KGHSH and CDR2 LQKENI. The CDR3 has 15 residues. V was cut by 6 bases and J by 3 bases, with 17 bases left in between. As DNA, the CDR3 is TGTGCCAGCTCTCGATCGGCGGGTGAAGAAGAGACCCAGTACTTC. Translating it yields CASSRSAGEEETQYF.

Worth noting for this clonotype: This could be a read error, since a much larger clone is one nucleotide away. The genes are TRBV4-3 and TRBJ1-6; D is undetermined. Germline V gene sequence: CDR1 LGHNA, CDR2 YSLEER. The CDR3 extends over 16 amino acids. The CDR3 spells CAGSQRESSYNSPLHF. The CDR3 DNA reads TGCGCCGGCAGCCAACGCGAGAGCTCCTATAATTCACCCCTCCACTTT.

This chain uses TRBV6-1 with TRBJ2-5; perhaps TRBD2 as D (5 bases). The germline V and J ends were trimmed by 4 bases and 5 bases, with 11 bases remaining between them. This CDR3 comprises 13 residues. The V gene's germline CDR1 is MNHNS and CDR2 SASEGT. CDR3 nucleotide sequence: TGTGCCAGCAGTGGGAGGCCTGGGGAGACCCAGTACTTC. Protein sequence: CASSGRPGETQYF.